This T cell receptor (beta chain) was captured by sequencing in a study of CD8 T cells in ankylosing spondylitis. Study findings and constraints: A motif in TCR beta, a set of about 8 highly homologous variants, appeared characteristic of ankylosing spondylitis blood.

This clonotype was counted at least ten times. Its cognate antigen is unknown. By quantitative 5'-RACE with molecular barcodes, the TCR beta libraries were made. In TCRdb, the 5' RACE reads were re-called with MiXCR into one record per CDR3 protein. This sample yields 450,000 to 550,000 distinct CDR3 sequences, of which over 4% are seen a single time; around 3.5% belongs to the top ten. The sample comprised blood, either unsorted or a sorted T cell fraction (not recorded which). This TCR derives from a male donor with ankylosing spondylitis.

CDR3 in DNA: TGCAGCATCAGGCAGGGGGCGGGCGGGTGGTCTGAGCAGTTCTTC. This encodes CSIRQGAGGWSEQFF. The rearrangement links TRBV29-1 to TRBJ2-1; the match to TRBD1 covers 8 bases. CDR1 and CDR2 from the germline V gene are SQVTM and ANQGSEA. V was clipped by 8 bases and J by 9 bases; unmatched bases: 18. This CDR3 has 15 amino acids.